This T cell receptor beta chain was sequenced for a study of blood T cell repertoires in COVID-19. Study summary: Whether acute or convalescent, the COVID-19 samples came from the United States, Italy and Spain. In each case, the material was cDNA or gDNA derived from T cells, B-cell-depleted T cells, or PBMCs.

In the original processing: Counts of nucleated cells, estimated from reference gene primer amplification, were obtained. Method: immunoSEQ multiplex PCR; TCRdb's copy keeps in-frame clones and lacks some. That table furnishes V, J and clone size, whereas the DNA furnished D and trimming. The sample holds some 110,000 clones; about 86% are singletons and the top ten take roughly 8%. Germline loops: CDR1 MNHEY, CDR2 SVGEGT. The CDR3 totals 15 residues. The V end lost 2 bases, the J end lost 2 bases, and 13 bases lay between the germline ends. This chain links TRBV6-2 or TRBV6-3 with TRBJ2-7; TRBD1 is a possible D gene (5 bases). The sample taken for sequencing was peripheral blood. This clonotype originated in a man in his sixties or seventies who had recovered from COVID-19. CDR3 sequence: CASSYQGIPPYEQYF. The CDR3 coding sequence is TGTGCCAGCAGTTACCAGGGCATTCCCCCCTACGAGCAGTACTTC.